This T cell receptor beta chain originates from a study of blood T cell repertoires in COVID-19. Overall study context: The analysed material was cDNA or gDNA that came from T cells, B-cell-depleted T cells, or PBMCs.

Trimming removed 7 bases at V and 7 bases at J, with 16 bases between. Germline loops: CDR1 MNHEY, CDR2 SMNVEV (reference sequence). This CDR3 has 14 amino acids. Data came from immunoSEQ multiplex PCR; TCRdb stores just in-frame clones and leaves some out. The sample lists 9,000 to 15,000 clones; around 82% were seen once. This receptor was obtained from a human donor in a cohort sampled during active COVID-19. V gene TRBV27 combines with J gene TRBJ2-2, with D perhaps TRBD1 (8 bases). Material: peripheral blood. As DNA, the CDR3 is TGTGCCAGCAAAAAACAGGGGGGGAACGGGGAGCTGTTTTTT. This encodes CASKKQGGNGELFF.